This TCR beta chain was identified in a study of blood T cells in healthy people across ages. Russia was home to the donors, healthy Caucasian individuals aged about 6 to 90. On this clonotype itself: One end of the junction is discordant with germline, which a read error may explain.

Germline CDR1 and CDR2: LGHDT and YNNKEL (reference sequence). The CDR3 has 11 residues. A J-beta primer mix and a sample-barcoded 5' primer were used in a second PCR of about 7 to 12 cycles. TCRdb used MiXCR to reprocess the 5' RACE reads, holding one entry per CDR3 protein. The repertoire consists of about 2 million distinct CDR3 sequences, with around 50% occurring once and the leading ten covering more than 2%. The sequence was collected from a woman between 40 and 50 years old in good health. V and J are TRBV3-1 and TRBJ1-2; D gene uncertain. Sequencing input: blood. The CDR3 sequence: CAGSRLYGYTF. The CDR3 DNA follows: TGTGCCGGCAGCCGACTCTATGGCTACACCTTC. Drawing the rest from reference TRBV3-1 and TRBJ1-2, the complete variable domain is DTAVSQTPKYLVTQMGNDKSIKCEQNLGHDTMYWYKQDSKKFLKIMFSYNNKELIINETVPNRFSPKSPDKAHLNLHINSLELGDSAVYFCAGSRLYGYTFGSGTRLTVV.